Below are 18 T cell receptor beta chains sequenced from a single sample in a study of OX40 agonist ivuxolimab in advanced cancers. TCRdb's copy holds only in-frame clones and misses some; the assay was immunoSEQ multiplex PCR. Here the sample spans 15,000 to 25,000 clones, more than 60% being singletons. The specimen was CD4+ or CD8+ T cells sorted from blood, collected in a trial of the OX40 agonist ivuxolimab. Receptors originate from an adult with an advanced solid tumor such as melanoma, head and neck, liver or kidney cancer.

This clone counts as medium-sized. This chain links TRBV19 with TRBJ2-1; maybe TRBD1 (5 bases). There are 13 residues in the CDR3. Germline CDR1 reads LNHDA; CDR2 reads SQIVND (reference sequence). V gave up 5 bases and J gave up 3 bases, with 8 bases separating them. DNA of the CDR3: TGTGCCAGTAGTGGGGCACGCTACAATGAGCAGTTCTTC. Translation gives CASSGARYNEQFF.

The rearrangement uses TRBV4-2 and TRBJ2-5; perhaps D is TRBD1 or TRBD2 (6 bases each). Trimming took 0 bases from V and 5 from J, leaving 16 bases between them. The germline V gene encodes CDR1 LGHNA and CDR2 YNFKEQ. This CDR3 region has 16 residues. Here the CDR3 reads CASSQDLDGGWETQYF. The CDR3 coding sequence is TGTGCCAGCAGCCAAGATCTCGACGGGGGCTGGGAGACCCAGTACTTC.

The CDR3 is CASRRSGSGTDTQYF. In DNA, the CDR3 is TGTGCCAGCAGACGTAGCGGGAGCGGCACAGATACGCAGTATTTT. This chain uses TRBV6-5 with TRBJ2-3, with 9 bases that match TRBD2. Germline values: CDR1 MNHEY, CDR2 SVGAGI. V shed 6 bases, J shed 1 base, and the junction held 5 bases outside the gene matches. The CDR3 is 15 residues long.

The chain recombines TRBV6-6 with TRBJ2-2; D unresolved. V dropped 6 bases and J dropped 1 base, with 12 bases sitting between them. The CDR3 spans 15 residues. The V gene's germline CDR1 is MNHNY and CDR2 SVGAGI (reference sequence). CDR3 bases: TGTGCCAGCAGCCGACTCCTTGGGAACACCGGGGAGCTGTTTTTT. This translates into CASSRLLGNTGELFF.

The gene calls are TRBV4-3 and TRBJ2-1, with 11 bases fitting TRBD2. The CDR3 extends over 16 amino acids. Germline V lookup: CDR1 LGHNA, CDR2 YSLEER. J gave up 2 bases and V 0 bases, and 0 bases lay outside the gene matches. The CDR3 nucleotides read TGCGCCAGCAGCCAAGATAGCGGGGGGGCCTACAATGAGCAGTTCTTC. Translated: CASSQDSGGAYNEQFF.

The rearrangement links TRBV7-9 to TRBJ2-3; TRBD2 matches at 9 bases. The CDR3 extends over 16 amino acids. In germline, CDR1 is SEHNR, CDR2 FQNEAQ (reference sequence). J lost 1 base, V lost 4 bases, and 6 bases had no gene match. The CDR3 DNA reads as TGTGCCAGCAGCTCGGGACCTAGCGGGGGCACAGATACGCAGTATTTT. Amino acids: CASSSGPSGGTDTQYF.

By share, this clone ranks as medium-sized (0.01 to 0.1%). The V and J genes are TRBV11-3 and TRBJ1-5; TRBD1 matches 7 bases. The length of the CDR3 is 16 residues. Germline V gene lookup returns CDR1 SGHNT and CDR2 YENEEA. Trimming removed 3 bases from V and 2 bases from J; junction bases left unmatched: 7. The CDR3 protein is CASSFCDRAGNQPQHF. CDR3 in DNA: TGTGCCAGCAGCTTTTGCGACAGGGCAGGCAATCAGCCCCAGCATTTT.

This clone occurred once. The chain recombines TRBV27 with TRBJ2-5; D remains ambiguous. Per the germline V gene, CDR1 is MNHEY and CDR2 is SMNVEV (reference sequence). The CDR3 contains 14 residues. The V end lost 8 bases, the J end lost 4 bases, and 17 bases lay between the germline ends. The CDR3 bases are TGTGCCAGCGGACCCGGCCCCCTAGGAGAGACCCAGTACTTC. It translates to CASGPGPLGETQYF.

This clone was counted many times. The J gene is TRBJ2-2, the V gene TRBV7-6; D possibly corresponds to TRBD2 (6 bases). In germline, CDR1 is SGHVS, CDR2 FNYEAQ. Trimming took 5 bases from V and 6 from J, leaving 10 bases between them. This CDR3 contains 13 residues. CDR3 protein: CASSPGEAGELFF. The CDR3 region has the DNA TGTGCCAGCAGCCCCGGGGAGGCCGGGGAGCTGTTTTTT.

The chain links TRBV27 to TRBJ2-7; 7 bases line up with TRBD1. CDR3 length: 15 residues. Germline V gene data show CDR1 as MNHEY and CDR2 as SMNVEV (reference sequence). V gave up 2 bases and J gave up 5 bases; unmatched junction bases: 9. The CDR3 nucleotides are TGTGCCAGCAGTTTAGGCGCCGCGACAGGGAACGAGCAGTACTTC. It specifies CASSLGAATGNEQYF.

This chain joins TRBV15 and TRBJ2-7; D gene uncertain. Germline lookup yields CDR1 LNHNV and CDR2 YYDKDF (reference sequence). Trimming took 0 bases from V and 5 from J, leaving 17 bases between them. The CDR3 is 16 amino acids. The CDR3 DNA sequence: TGTGCCACCAGCAGAGAAGGAGTGGCCCGAGAAAACGAGCAGTACTTC. This translates into CATSREGVARENEQYF.

The chain employs TRBV6-4 and TRBJ2-2; perhaps TRBD1 as D (6 bases). The V end lost 4 bases, the J end lost 2 bases, and 14 bases lay between the germline ends. Germline V lookup: CDR1 MRHNA, CDR2 SNTAGT. This CDR3 is built from 16 residues. As DNA, the CDR3 is TGTGCCAGCAGTGGTACCGGGACATTCAACACCGGGGAGCTGTTTTTT. Its translation is CASSGTGTFNTGELFF.

The V and J genes are TRBV28 and TRBJ2-3; 8 nucleotides match TRBD2. Germline values: CDR1 MDHEN, CDR2 SYDVKM. The CDR3 loop spans 19 amino acids. Germline trimming cut 2 bases from V and 3 bases from J; bases unmatched to any gene: 16. The CDR3 bases are TGTGCCAGCAGTTTAAGCCCCTACACAGAAGCGGGAGTAACAGATACGCAGTATTTT. Residues: CASSLSPYTEAGVTDTQYF.

The chain couples TRBV6-5 to TRBJ2-7, with D hard to call. Trimming left V 1 base short and J 2 bases short, with 9 bases between. Looked up from germline, CDR1 is MNHEY and CDR2 is SVGAGI. There are 14 residues in the CDR3. DNA of the CDR3: TGTGCCAGCAGTTACTTCGGGTCACCCTACGAGCAGTACTTC. Amino acid sequence: CASSYFGSPYEQYF.

The chain recombines TRBV28 with TRBJ1-5, with D maybe TRBD1 (5 bases). CDR3 size: 14 residues. The germline V and J ends were trimmed by 6 bases and 3 bases, with 12 bases remaining between them. Per germline, CDR1 MDHEN and CDR2 SYDVKM. Here the CDR3 DNA reads TGTGCCAGCAGCTACTCCGGGGCCAATCAGCCCCAGCATTTT. It yields the protein CASSYSGANQPQHF.

V and J are TRBV7-9 and TRBJ1-2; a weak D match, TRBD1 (5 bases). V gave up 4 bases and J gave up 4 bases, with 13 bases separating them. Germline V gene lookup returns CDR1 SEHNR and CDR2 FQNEAQ (reference sequence). The CDR3 totals 14 residues. CDR3: CASSSQTAFYGYTF. The CDR3 nucleotides are TGTGCCAGCAGCTCCCAGACAGCCTTCTATGGCTACACCTTC.

The rearrangement joins TRBV28 to TRBJ1-2; D is possibly TRBD1 (5 bases). CDR1 MDHEN and CDR2 SYDVKM come from the germline V gene. This CDR3 has 13 residues. V lost 4 bases, J lost 4 bases, and 10 bases lay in between. CDR3 sequence: CASSSLGGYGYTF. The CDR3 DNA sequence: TGTGCCAGCAGTTCCCTCGGGGGCTATGGCTACACCTTC.

The chain uses TRBV10-3 and TRBJ2-5; no clear D. Trimming left V 3 bases short and J 5 bases short, with 13 bases between. The germline CDR1 and CDR2 sequences are ENHRY and SYGVKD. The CDR3 is 14 amino acids. CDR3 DNA: TGTGCCATCAGTGACGGCCTGGTTGGTGAGACCCAGTACTTC. Amino acid sequence: CAISDGLVGETQYF.